What follows are 2 T cell receptor beta chains derived from one specimen sequenced in a study of neurological immune-mediated disorders. TCRdb independently ran MiXCR on the 5' RACE reads; one entry per CDR3 protein. Of about 84,000 distinct CDR3 sequences detected, approximately 10% appear once; the ten largest clones hold under 2%. Sequencing was performed on PBMCs. The receptors here all came from a middle-aged man in good health.

This clonotype was recorded at least ten times. This rearrangement joins TRBV7-9 to TRBJ2-1, with D possibly being TRBD1 (5 bases). The CDR3 contains 19 residues. Trimming left V 3 bases short and J 0 bases short, with 21 bases between. Germline V gene sequence: CDR1 SEHNR, CDR2 FQNEAQ (reference sequence). CDR3: CASSLSQGRPRSSYNEQFF. DNA of the CDR3: TGTGCCAGCAGCTTGTCCCAGGGCAGGCCACGAAGCTCCTACAATGAGCAGTTCTTC.

This clonotype was observed at least ten times. This chain joins TRBV5-1 and TRBJ1-1; 7 nucleotides match TRBD1. The CDR3 totals 15 residues. The germline gives CDR1 SGHRS, CDR2 YFSETQ. Trimming took 4 bases from V and 0 from J; bases not matched to a gene: 6. CDR3 loop: CASSREGALNTEAFF. CDR3 bases: TGCGCCAGCAGCCGGGAGGGGGCCTTGAACACTGAAGCTTTCTTT.